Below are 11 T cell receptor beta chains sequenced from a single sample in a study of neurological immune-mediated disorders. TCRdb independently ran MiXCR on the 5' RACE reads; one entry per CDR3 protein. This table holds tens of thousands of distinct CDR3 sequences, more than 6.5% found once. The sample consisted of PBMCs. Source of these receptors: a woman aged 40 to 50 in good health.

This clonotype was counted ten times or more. Here the CDR3 DNA reads TGTGCCAGCAGTTATCTCAATCAGCCCCAGCATTTT. This gives the protein CASSYLNQPQHF. This chain joins TRBV28 and TRBJ1-5; D is unresolved. The V end lost 4 bases, the J end lost 3 bases, and 4 bases lay between the germline ends. The CDR3 totals 12 residues. Germline CDR1 reads MDHEN; CDR2 reads SYDVKM.

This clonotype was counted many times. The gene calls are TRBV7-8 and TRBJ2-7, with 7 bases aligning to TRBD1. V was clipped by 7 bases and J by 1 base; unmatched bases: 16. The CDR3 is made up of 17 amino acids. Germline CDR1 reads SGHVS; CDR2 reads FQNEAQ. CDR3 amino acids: CASTGSPDRVRSYEQYV. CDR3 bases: TGTGCCAGCACCGGTTCGCCAGACAGGGTACGGTCCTACGAGCAGTACGTC.

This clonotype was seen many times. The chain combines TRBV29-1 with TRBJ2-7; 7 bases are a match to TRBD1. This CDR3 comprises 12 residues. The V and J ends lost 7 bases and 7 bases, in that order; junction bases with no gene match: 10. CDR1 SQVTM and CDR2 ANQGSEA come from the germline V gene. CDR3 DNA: TGCAGCGCTCGGACAGGATTGTGGGAGCAGTACTTC. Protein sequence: CSARTGLWEQYF.

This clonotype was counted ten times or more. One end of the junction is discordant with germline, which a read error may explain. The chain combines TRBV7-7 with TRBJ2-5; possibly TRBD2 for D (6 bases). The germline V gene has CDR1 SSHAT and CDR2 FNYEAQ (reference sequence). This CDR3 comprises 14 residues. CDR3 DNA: TGTGCTAGCAGCTCGACTAGGGATCGAGAGACCCAGTACTTC. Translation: CASSSTRDRETQYF.

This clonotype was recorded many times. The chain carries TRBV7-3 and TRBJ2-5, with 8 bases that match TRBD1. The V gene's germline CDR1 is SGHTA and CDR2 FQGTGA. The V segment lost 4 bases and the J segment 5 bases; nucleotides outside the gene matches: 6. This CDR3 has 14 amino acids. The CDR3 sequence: CASSSGQGVETQYF. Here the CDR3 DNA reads TGTGCCAGCAGCTCCGGACAGGGCGTCGAGACCCAGTACTTC.

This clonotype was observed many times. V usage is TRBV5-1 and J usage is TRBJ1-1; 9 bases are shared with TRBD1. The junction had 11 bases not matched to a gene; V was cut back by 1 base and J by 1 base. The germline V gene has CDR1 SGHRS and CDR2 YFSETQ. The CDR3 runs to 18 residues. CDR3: CASSLRLGQGGRNTEAFF. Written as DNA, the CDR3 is TGCGCCAGCAGCTTGAGGTTGGGACAGGGAGGTAGGAACACTGAAGCTTTCTTT.

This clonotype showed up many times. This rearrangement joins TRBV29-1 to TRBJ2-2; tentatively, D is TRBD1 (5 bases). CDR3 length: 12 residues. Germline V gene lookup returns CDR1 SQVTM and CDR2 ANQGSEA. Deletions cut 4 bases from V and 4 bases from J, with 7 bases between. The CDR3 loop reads CSVVRGTGELFF. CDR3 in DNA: TGCAGCGTTGTTAGGGGCACCGGGGAGCTGTTTTTT.

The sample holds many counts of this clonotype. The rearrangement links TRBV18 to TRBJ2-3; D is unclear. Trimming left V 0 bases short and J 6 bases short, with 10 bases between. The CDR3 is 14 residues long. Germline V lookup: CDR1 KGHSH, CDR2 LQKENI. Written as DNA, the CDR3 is TGTGCCAGCTCACCACCTTTAGGCCCCGATACGCAGTATTTT. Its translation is CASSPPLGPDTQYF.

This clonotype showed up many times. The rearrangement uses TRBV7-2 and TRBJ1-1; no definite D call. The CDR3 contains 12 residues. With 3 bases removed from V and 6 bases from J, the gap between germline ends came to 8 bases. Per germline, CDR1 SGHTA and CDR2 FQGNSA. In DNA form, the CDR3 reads TGTGCCAGCAGCTTCCCTTTATCTGAAGCTTTCTTT. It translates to CASSFPLSEAFF. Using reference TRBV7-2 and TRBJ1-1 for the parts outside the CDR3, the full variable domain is GAGVSQSPSNKVTEKGKDVELRCDPISGHTALYWYRQSLGQGLEFLIYFQGNSAPDKSGLPSDRFSAERTGGSVSTLTIQRTQQEDSAVYLCASSFPLSEAFFGQGTRLTVV.

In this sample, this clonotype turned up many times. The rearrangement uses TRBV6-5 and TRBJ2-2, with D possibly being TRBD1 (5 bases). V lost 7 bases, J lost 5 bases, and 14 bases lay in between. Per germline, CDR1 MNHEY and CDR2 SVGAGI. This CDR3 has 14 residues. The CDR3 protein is CASNQGSKTGELFF. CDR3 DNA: TGTGCCAGCAATCAGGGTTCAAAAACCGGGGAGCTGTTTTTT.

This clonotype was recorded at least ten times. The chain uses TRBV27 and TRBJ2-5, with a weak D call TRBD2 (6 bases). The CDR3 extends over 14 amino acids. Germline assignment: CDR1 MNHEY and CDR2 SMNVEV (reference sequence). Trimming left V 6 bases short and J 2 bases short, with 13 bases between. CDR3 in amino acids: CASRTPDYQETQYF. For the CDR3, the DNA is TGTGCCAGCAGAACCCCGGACTATCAAGAGACCCAGTACTTC.